A single sample gave rise to the 8 T cell receptor beta chains below, sequenced in a study of T cell responses to AZD1222 COVID-19 vaccine. TCRdb's table, derived via immunoSEQ multiplex PCR, lists solely in-frame clones and lacks some. This repertoire shows about 87,000 clones, 90% found once; its top ten account for roughly 9.1%. Sequenced here: peripheral blood, sampled on day 0 of AZD1222 vaccination. The receptor source for this set is an adult in good health.

The V gene is TRBV28, the J gene TRBJ2-3; 11 nucleotides agree with TRBD2. The length of the CDR3 is 16 residues. J gave up 2 bases and V 3 bases, and 4 bases lay outside the gene matches. The germline CDR1 and CDR2 sequences are MDHEN and SYDVKM. DNA of the CDR3: TGTGCCAGCAGTTTCCCGACTAGCGGGGTCACAGATACGCAGTATTTT. Its protein product is CASSFPTSGVTDTQYF.

This sequence joins TRBV7-9 and TRBJ2-7; D not resolved. CDR3 size: 13 residues. The germline CDR1 and CDR2 sequences are SEHNR and FQNEAQ (reference sequence). Trimming removed 4 bases at V and 2 bases at J, with 9 bases between. This chain's CDR3 is CASSSPLAYEQYF. CDR3 nucleotides: TGTGCCAGCAGCTCGCCCCTGGCCTACGAGCAGTACTTC.

The chain employs TRBV7-2 and TRBJ1-5; 8 bases align to TRBD1. CDR1 and CDR2 (germline): SGHTA, FQGNSA. This CDR3 has 14 amino acids. Germline trimming cut 1 base from V and 9 bases from J; bases unmatched to any gene: 5. CDR3 nucleotides: TGTGCCAGCAGCTTAGGCAGGGGGCAGGGGCCCCAGCATTTT. Protein sequence: CASSLGRGQGPQHF.

The chain recombines TRBV2 with TRBJ1-4; D gene ambiguous. The CDR3 is made up of 14 amino acids. The ends were cut back, 6 bases at V and 8 bases at J, with 16 bases in the middle. CDR1 SNHLY and CDR2 FYNNEI come from the germline V gene. CDR3: CASSRGLIGEKLFF. DNA of the CDR3: TGTGCCAGCAGCCGAGGCCTAATCGGGGAAAAACTGTTTTTT.

The chain has TRBV2 and TRBJ2-3; TRBD2 agrees at 10 bases. The ends lost 8 bases at V and 2 bases at J; junction bases unmatched: 10. The CDR3 loop spans 16 amino acids. Germline V gives CDR1 SNHLY, CDR2 FYNNEI. CDR3 bases: TGTGCCAGCCGTGCATGGACTAGCGGCCTCACAGATACGCAGTATTTT. Translating gives CASRAWTSGLTDTQYF.

V is TRBV5-4 and J is TRBJ1-6; D unresolved. Trimming pared 1 base from V and 7 bases from J, leaving 9 bases between. Germline V gives CDR1 SGHNT, CDR2 YYREEE (reference sequence). There are 14 residues in the CDR3. The CDR3 protein is CASSLRALNSPLHF. CDR3 nucleotides: TGTGCCAGCAGCTTGAGAGCCCTAAATTCACCCCTCCACTTT.

In the case of this clone: At one end, the junction sequence differs from germline, possibly due to a read error. The chain carries TRBV7-7 and TRBJ2-3; D tentatively reads TRBD1 or TRBD2 (6 bases each). Germline CDR1 reads SSHAT; CDR2 reads FNYEAQ (reference sequence). The CDR3 is 16 residues long. The CDR3 spells CASSPGEGGLRNTQYF. The CDR3 nucleotides are TGTGCTAGCAGCCCCGGAGAGGGGGGCCTCCGAAATACGCAGTATTTT.

The chain couples TRBV10-1 to TRBJ1-4; D perhaps matches TRBD1 (6 bases). With 6 bases removed from V and 8 bases from J, the gap between germline ends came to 13 bases. CDR1 is WNHNN and CDR2 is SYGVQD in the germline V gene (reference sequence). There are 13 residues in the CDR3. The chain's CDR3 is CASSHRDGEKLFF. The CDR3 region has the DNA TGCGCCAGCAGCCACAGGGATGGGGAAAAACTGTTTTTT.